This TCR beta chain derives from a study of blood T cell repertoires in COVID-19. The overall study: From the United States, Italy and Spain came samples of acute and convalescent COVID-19.

Sequenced by immunoSEQ multiplex PCR; TCRdb stores in-frame clones only, minus some. This table holds around 190,000 clones, more than 65% found once. Grouping used clinical history reported by participants in a survey and questionnaire. V lost 0 bases to trimming and J lost 7 bases; unmatched junction nucleotides: 2. The CDR3 loop spans 16 amino acids. From germline, CDR1 is SGHTA and CDR2 FQGTGA. The clonotype comes from a woman aged 45-60 years with acute COVID-19. The chain joins TRBV7-3 to TRBJ1-6; 11 bases align to TRBD1. The sample consisted of PBMCs or T cells enriched from blood (not recorded which). The DNA of the CDR3 is TGTGCCAGCAGCTTAACTGGGACAGGGGGGAATTCACCCCTCCACTTT. Translating gives CASSLTGTGGNSPLHF.